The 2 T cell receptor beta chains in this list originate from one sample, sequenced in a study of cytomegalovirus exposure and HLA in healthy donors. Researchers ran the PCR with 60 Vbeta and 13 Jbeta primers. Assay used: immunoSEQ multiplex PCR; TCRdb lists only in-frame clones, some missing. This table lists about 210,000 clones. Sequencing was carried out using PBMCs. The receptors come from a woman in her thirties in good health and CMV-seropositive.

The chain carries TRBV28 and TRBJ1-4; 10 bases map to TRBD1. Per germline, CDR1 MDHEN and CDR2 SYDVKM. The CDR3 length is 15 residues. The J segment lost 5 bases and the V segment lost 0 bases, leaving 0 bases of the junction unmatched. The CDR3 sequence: CASSLWGQGNEKLFF. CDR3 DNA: TGTGCCAGCAGTTTATGGGGACAGGGGAATGAAAAACTGTTTTTT. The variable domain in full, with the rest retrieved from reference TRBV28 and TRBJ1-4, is DVKVTQSSRYLVKRTGEKVFLECVQDMDHENMFWYRQDPGLGLRLIYFSYDVKMKEKGDIPEGYSVSREKKERFSLILESASTNQTSMYLCASSLWGQGNEKLFFGSGTQLSVL.

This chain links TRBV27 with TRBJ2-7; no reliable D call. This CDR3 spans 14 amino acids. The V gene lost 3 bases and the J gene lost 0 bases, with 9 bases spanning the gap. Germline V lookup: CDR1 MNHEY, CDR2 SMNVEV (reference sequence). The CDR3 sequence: CASSLALSSYEQYF. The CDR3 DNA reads TGTGCCAGCAGTTTGGCTTTATCCTCCTACGAGCAGTACTTC.